This is a list of T cell receptor beta chains from one sample in a study of OX40 agonist ivuxolimab in advanced cancers. Profiled with immunoSEQ multiplex PCR; TCRdb holds only in-frame clones, not every one. The table shows approximately 60,000 clones, with around four fifths occurring only once. The sequenced sample was CD4+ or CD8+ T cells sorted from blood, obtained in a trial of the OX40 agonist ivuxolimab. These receptors originate from an adult with an advanced solid tumor such as melanoma, head and neck, liver or kidney cancer. Both conserved end residues are part of each CDR3. Fields, in order: V gene, clone size, D gene, J gene, CDR3 protein, CDR3 DNA. D genes are given only for firm matches. A row's size may be missing; if present it is once, few, many or a size class.

TRBV4-2	-	-	TRBJ1-2	CASSQDPGGEGGYTF	TGTGCCAGCAGCCAAGATCCTGGGGGCGAGGGTGGCTACACCTTC
TRBV11-1	once	-	TRBJ2-7	CASSSRPFYEQYF	TGTGCCAGCAGCTCCCGACCTTTCTACGAGCAGTACTTC
TRBV5-4	-	-	TRBJ2-2	CASSFSRGTGELFF	TGTGCCAGCAGCTTTTCCAGGGGTACCGGGGAGCTGTTTTTT
TRBV4-2	-	TRBD2	TRBJ2-6	CASSQVSGGATGANVLTF	TGTGCCAGCAGCCAAGTGAGCGGGGGGGCGACTGGGGCCAACGTCCTGACTTTC
TRBV10-3	-	-	TRBJ2-5	CAIEDSQETQYF	TGTGCCATCGAGGACAGCCAAGAGACCCAGTACTTC
TRBV27	-	TRBD1	TRBJ1-5	CASSQGRQGALISQPQHF	TGTGCCAGCAGTCAAGGGCGGCAGGGGGCTCTTATAAGTCAGCCCCAGCATTTT
TRBV7-3	-	-	TRBJ2-1	CASSPNSRGSYNEQFF	TGTGCCAGCAGCCCTAATAGCAGGGGCTCCTACAATGAGCAGTTCTTC
TRBV6-5	-	TRBD2	TRBJ2-7	CASSYTSGRRYEQYF	TGTGCCAGCAGTTACACTAGCGGGAGGAGGTACGAGCAGTACTTC
TRBV5-5	-	-	TRBJ2-7	CASSLEWTTYEQYF	TGTGCCAGCAGCTTGGAATGGACGACCTACGAGCAGTACTTC
TRBV19	-	TRBD1	TRBJ2-5	CASRIDRDPRETQYF	TGTGCCAGTAGGATAGACAGGGATCCCCGGGAGACCCAGTACTTC
TRBV7-9	-	-	TRBJ1-1	CASSLGRAFF	TGTGCCAGCAGCTTAGGAAGAGCTTTCTTT
TRBV7-9	medium-sized	-	TRBJ2-1	CASSFSGVRILYNEQFF	TGTGCCAGCAGCTTTAGTGGTGTCCGGATCCTTTACAATGAGCAGTTCTTC
TRBV30	-	-	TRBJ2-1	CAWKGQALYNEQFF	TGTGCCTGGAAAGGTCAGGCTCTCTACAATGAGCAGTTCTTC
TRBV9	once	TRBD1	TRBJ2-2	CASSGTGSNTGELFF	TGTGCCAGCAGCGGGACAGGGTCGAACACCGGGGAGCTGTTTTTT
TRBV10-3	-	TRBD1	TRBJ2-5	CAIGQGRIETQYF	TGTGCCATCGGACAGGGAAGAATCGAGACCCAGTACTTC
TRBV7-3	once	TRBD2	TRBJ2-1	CASSILAGGISPHNEQFF	TGTGCCAGCAGCATCCTAGCGGGGGGGATTTCCCCTCACAATGAGCAGTTCTTC
TRBV4-1	once	TRBD1	TRBJ1-1	CASSQGQGVNTEAFF	TGCGCCAGCAGCCAGGGGCAGGGGGTGAACACTGAAGCTTTCTTT
TRBV30	once	-	TRBJ1-2	CAGPQSGRANYGYTF	TGTGCCGGCCCTCAGTCCGGCAGGGCGAACTATGGCTACACCTTC
TRBV19	-	-	TRBJ1-2	CATSSGQPNYGYTF	TGTGCCACCTCCTCCGGGCAGCCTAACTATGGCTACACCTTC
TRBV5-1	-	-	TRBJ1-3	CASSSTGDLDNTIYF	TGCGCCAGCAGCAGTACAGGTGATCTGGACAACACCATATATTTT
TRBV18	-	-	TRBJ2-5	CASSTTGQETQYF	TGTGCCAGCTCCACTACCGGCCAAGAGACCCAGTACTTC
TRBV5-6	-	-	TRBJ1-3	CASSLTGNSWGNTIYF	TGTGCCAGCAGCTTGACTGGGAATTCATGGGGAAACACCATATATTTT
TRBV4-1	-	TRBD2	TRBJ2-3	CASSQRRELAGGPHTQYF	TGCGCCAGCAGCCAAAGACGGGAACTAGCGGGAGGGCCTCATACGCAGTATTTT
TRBV7-2	few	-	TRBJ1-5	CASSRFRDSNQPQHF	TGTGCCAGCAGCCGATTTAGGGATAGCAATCAGCCCCAGCATTTT
TRBV19	-	-	TRBJ2-7	CASSIRATGEGYEQYF	TGTGCCAGTAGTATACGGGCGACAGGGGAGGGGTACGAGCAGTACTTC
TRBV11-2	-	-	TRBJ2-5	CASRQGETQYF	TGTGCCAGCAGGCAGGGGGAGACCCAGTACTTC
TRBV4-1	-	TRBD1	TRBJ2-7	CASSQAGTGVYEQYF	TGCGCCAGCAGCCAAGCCGGGACAGGGGTTTACGAGCAGTACTTC
TRBV6-1	few	-	TRBJ1-2	CASSESTAGGYTF	TGTGCCAGCAGTGAGTCCACAGCCGGCGGCTACACCTTC
TRBV6-1	-	-	TRBJ2-3	CASSEGLPDTQYF	TGTGCCAGCAGTGAAGGTCTCCCGGATACGCAGTATTTT
TRBV6-1	-	TRBD1	TRBJ1-4	CASSDQGAGGEKLFF	TGTGCCAGCAGTGATCAGGGGGCAGGCGGTGAAAAACTGTTTTTT
TRBV7-9	-	-	TRBJ1-4	CASSLALGANEKLFF	TGTGCCAGCAGCTTAGCGCTAGGTGCTAATGAAAAACTGTTTTTT
TRBV7-2	few	TRBD1	TRBJ1-1	CASSLQGALNTEAFF	TGTGCCAGCAGCTTACAGGGGGCTTTGAACACTGAAGCTTTCTTT
TRBV5-4	-	TRBD1	TRBJ1-2	CASSDDTGQRYRGYTF	TGTGCCAGCAGCGACGATACGGGACAGAGGTATCGTGGCTACACCTTC
TRBV5-1	-	TRBD1	TRBJ1-2	CASSLDGQGVYGYTF	TGCGCCAGCAGCTTGGATGGACAGGGGGTATATGGCTACACCTTC
TRBV5-1	-	-	TRBJ1-1	CASSLEVGLPWNTEAFF	TGCGCCAGCAGCTTGGAGGTAGGTCTCCCATGGAACACTGAAGCTTTCTTT
TRBV4-3	-	TRBD1	TRBJ2-3	CASSHDREWIVGTQYF	TGCGCCAGCAGCCATGACAGGGAATGGATAGTAGGTACGCAGTATTTT
TRBV7-3	few	-	TRBJ2-2	CASSSPTSGTGELFF	TGTGCCAGCAGCTCACCCACCTCCGGCACCGGGGAGCTGTTTTTT